This T cell receptor (beta chain) appears in the sequencing data of a study of tumor-infiltrating lymphocytes in primary liver carcinoma. Study as a whole: Patients' primary liver carcinoma was surgically resected. General observations from the study: Comparison of CD4+ and CD8+ repertoires was precluded by bulk unsorted samples. Tumors carried a top-250-clone fraction significantly exceeding that of blood (p = 0.039).

Using a constant-region primer together with ProtoScript II reverse transcriptase, TCR beta cDNA was made from roughly 540 ng of total RNA. Nested multiplex PCR, run for three rounds with slightly modified ARM-PCR, yielded TCR beta libraries. A C-beta reverse primer and TRBV1-TRBV30 forward primers served in each of the first two PCR rounds, at approximately 10 cycles apiece. Each CDR3 protein gets one entry after TCRdb re-called the multiplex PCR reads with MiXCR. The repertoire has almost 200,000 distinct CDR3 sequences, approximately 64% of them found once; the top ten carry 5.5% to 9%. They got blood RNA out of unsorted whole blood and also pulled out germline DNA. The CDR3 runs to 18 residues. Looked up from germline, CDR1 is SGHNT and CDR2 is YYREEE (reference sequence). Of note for this clonotype: The antigen is not known. The junction departs from the called germline gene at one end, perhaps through a read error.

The chain has TRBV5-4 and TRBJ2-3; 14 bases fit TRBD2. This clonotype was sampled from an older woman with primary liver carcinoma and hepatitis B virus infection. The sequencing sample was made of peripheral blood. The CDR3 spells CVSGLGGTSGRRTDTQYF. The CDR3 bases are TGTGTCAGCGGCTTGGGGGGGACTAGCGGGAGACGGACAGATACGCAGTATTTT.